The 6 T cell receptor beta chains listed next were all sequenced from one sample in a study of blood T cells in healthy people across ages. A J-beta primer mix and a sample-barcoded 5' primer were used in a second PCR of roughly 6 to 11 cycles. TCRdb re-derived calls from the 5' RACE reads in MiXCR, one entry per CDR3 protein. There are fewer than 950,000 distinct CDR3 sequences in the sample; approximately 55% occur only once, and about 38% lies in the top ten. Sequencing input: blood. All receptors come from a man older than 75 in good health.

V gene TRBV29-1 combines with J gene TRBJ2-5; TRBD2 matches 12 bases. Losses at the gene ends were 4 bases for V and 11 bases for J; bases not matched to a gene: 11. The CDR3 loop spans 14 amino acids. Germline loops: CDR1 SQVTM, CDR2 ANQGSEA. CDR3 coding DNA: TGCAGCGTTGCGCTAGCGGGAGGGGACAATGAGCAGTACTTC. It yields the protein CSVALAGGDNEQYF.

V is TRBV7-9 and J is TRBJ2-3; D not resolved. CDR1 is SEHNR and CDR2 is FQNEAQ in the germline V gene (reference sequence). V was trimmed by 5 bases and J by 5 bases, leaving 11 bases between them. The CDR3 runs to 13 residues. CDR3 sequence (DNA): TGTGCCAGCAGCCAAGCCTCGGTAGATACGCAGTATTTT. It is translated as CASSQASVDTQYF.

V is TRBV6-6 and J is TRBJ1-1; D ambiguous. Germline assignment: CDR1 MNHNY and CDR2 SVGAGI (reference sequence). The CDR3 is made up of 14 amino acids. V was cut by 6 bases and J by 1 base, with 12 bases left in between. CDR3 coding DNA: TGTGCCAGCAGCCCTCGTCAGACGAACACTGAAGCTTTCTTT. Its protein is CASSPRQTNTEAFF.

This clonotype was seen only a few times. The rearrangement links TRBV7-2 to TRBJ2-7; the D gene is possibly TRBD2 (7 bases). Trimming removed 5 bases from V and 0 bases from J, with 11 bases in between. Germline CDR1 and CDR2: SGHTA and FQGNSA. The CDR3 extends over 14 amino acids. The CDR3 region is CASSRGAASYEQYF. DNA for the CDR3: TGTGCCAGCAGCCGGGGGGCAGCCTCCTACGAGCAGTACTTC.

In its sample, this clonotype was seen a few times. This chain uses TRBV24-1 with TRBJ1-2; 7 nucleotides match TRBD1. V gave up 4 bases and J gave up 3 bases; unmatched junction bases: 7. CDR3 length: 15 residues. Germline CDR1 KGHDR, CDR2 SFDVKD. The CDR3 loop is CATSDPGTDYYGYTF. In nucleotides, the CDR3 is TGTGCCACCAGTGACCCCGGGACAGATTACTATGGCTACACCTTC.

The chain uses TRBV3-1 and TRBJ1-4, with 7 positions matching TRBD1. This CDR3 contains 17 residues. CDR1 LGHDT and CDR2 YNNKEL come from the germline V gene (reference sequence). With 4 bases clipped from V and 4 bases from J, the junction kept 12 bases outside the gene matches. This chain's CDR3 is CASSPSRGKRDNEKLFF. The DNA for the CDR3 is TGTGCCAGCAGCCCCTCCAGGGGGAAGCGAGATAATGAAAAACTGTTTTTT.